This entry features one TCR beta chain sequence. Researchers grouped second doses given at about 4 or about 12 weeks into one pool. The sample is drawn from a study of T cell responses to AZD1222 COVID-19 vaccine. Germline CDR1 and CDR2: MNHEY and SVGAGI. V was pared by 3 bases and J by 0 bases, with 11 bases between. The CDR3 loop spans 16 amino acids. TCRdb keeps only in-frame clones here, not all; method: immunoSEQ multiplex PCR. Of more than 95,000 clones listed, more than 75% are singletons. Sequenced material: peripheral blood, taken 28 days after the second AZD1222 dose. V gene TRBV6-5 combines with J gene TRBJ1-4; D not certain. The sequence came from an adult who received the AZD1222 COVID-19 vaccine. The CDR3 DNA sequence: TGTGCCAGCAGTTATCCTAACGGCGCAACTAATGAAAAACTGTTTTTT. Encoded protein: CASSYPNGATNEKLFF.